Following are 26 T cell receptor beta chains from one sample sequenced in a study of OX40 agonist ivuxolimab in advanced cancers. The method was immunoSEQ multiplex PCR; TCRdb's version includes in-frame clones alone and lacks a portion of them. The sample gives over 30,000 clones, roughly 82% of which show up once; roughly 12% is in the top ten. The starting material was CD4+ or CD8+ T cells sorted from blood, obtained in a trial of the OX40 agonist ivuxolimab. These receptors were taken from an adult with an advanced solid tumor such as melanoma, head and neck, liver or kidney cancer.

This clone occurred once. The chain employs TRBV5-6 and TRBJ1-1; perhaps TRBD1 as D (5 bases). The V end lost 2 bases, the J end lost 5 bases, and 19 bases lay between the germline ends. The CDR3 extends over 16 amino acids. Germline assignment: CDR1 SGHDT and CDR2 YYEEEE. CDR3 loop: CASSFGQGIFGTEAFF. CDR3 bases: TGTGCCAGCAGCTTTGGGCAGGGTATATTTGGGACTGAAGCTTTCTTT.

V gene TRBV19 combines with J gene TRBJ2-6; D possibly corresponds to TRBD2 (5 bases). The CDR3 runs 15 residues. The V end lost 5 bases, the J end lost 4 bases, and 12 bases lay between the germline ends. The V gene's germline CDR1 is LNHDA and CDR2 SQIVND (reference sequence). This CDR3 is CASSLGWRGANVLTF. In DNA form, the CDR3 reads TGTGCCAGTAGTTTAGGCTGGAGGGGGGCCAACGTCCTGACTTTC.

V is TRBV2 and J is TRBJ2-4; the D gene is possibly TRBD1 (5 bases). CDR3 length: 14 amino acids. Per germline, CDR1 SNHLY and CDR2 FYNNEI. V was clipped by 3 bases and J by 8 bases, with 14 bases between them. The CDR3 reads CASSEGQGLDIQYF. The CDR3 DNA reads TGTGCCAGCAGTGAGGGGCAGGGATTAGACATTCAGTACTTC.

This clone was seen once. This chain connects TRBV28 to TRBJ1-1, with 10 positions matching TRBD1. Trimming at V came to 5 bases and at J to 11 bases, leaving 11 bases not matched to a gene. CDR3 size: 14 residues. Germline assignment: CDR1 MDHEN and CDR2 SYDVKM. CDR3 region: CASSPGTGAGGAFF. CDR3 nucleotides: TGTGCCAGCAGTCCAGGGACAGGGGCAGGTGGGGCTTTCTTT.

This chain uses TRBV6-6 with TRBJ2-5, with no clear D. This CDR3 region has 14 residues. Looked up from germline, CDR1 is MNHNY and CDR2 is SVGAGI (reference sequence). Between the trimmed V and J ends, which lost 0 bases and 4 bases, there was a span of 9 bases. The CDR3 is CASSYSLRRETQYF. DNA of the CDR3: TGTGCCAGCAGTTACTCGTTACGGCGAGAGACCCAGTACTTC.

The gene calls are TRBV7-9 and TRBJ1-3; TRBD1 aligns across 9 bases. The germline V gene encodes CDR1 SEHNR and CDR2 FQNEAQ (reference sequence). J was trimmed by 6 bases and V by 10 bases; bases with no gene match: 7. The CDR3 is 13 amino acids. This CDR3 is CATRTGDENTIYF. The CDR3 bases are TGTGCCACCAGGACAGGGGATGAAAACACCATATATTTT. Drawing the rest from reference TRBV7-9 and TRBJ1-3, the complete variable domain is DTGVSQNPRHKITKRGQNVTFRCDPISEHNRLYWYRQTLGQGPEFLTYFQNEAQLEKSRLLSDRFSAERPKGSFSTLEIQRTEQGDSAMYLCATRTGDENTIYFGEGSWLTVV.

The chain is built from TRBV15 and TRBJ2-7; D is undetermined. The V end was cut by 0 bases, the J end by 3 bases, with 12 bases between. The germline CDR1 and CDR2 sequences are LNHNV and YYDKDF (reference sequence). This CDR3 comprises 15 residues. CDR3 nucleotides: TGTGCCACCAGCAGAGATCGCGGTTTGGTCTACGAGCAGTACTTC. Translation: CATSRDRGLVYEQYF.

This clone came up once. The V gene is TRBV11-2, the J gene TRBJ2-3, with 7 positions matching TRBD1. This CDR3 comprises 16 residues. With 5 bases clipped from V and 2 bases from J, the junction kept 10 bases outside the gene matches. CDR1 is SGHAT and CDR2 is FQNNGV in the germline V gene. CDR3 nucleotides: TGTGCCAGCAGCCCGCGACCAGACAGGGCCACAGATACGCAGTATTTT. Protein sequence: CASSPRPDRATDTQYF.

Comments on this clone: The sample contains more than one DNA sequence encoding this CDR3. The rearrangement joins TRBV4-2 to TRBJ2-1, with D perhaps matching TRBD1 or TRBD2 (5 bases each). The CDR3 contains 15 residues. Germline V gene data show CDR1 as LGHNA and CDR2 as YNFKEQ. The V end was cut by 0 bases, the J end by 3 bases, with 9 bases between. The CDR3 DNA is TGTGCCAGCAGCCAAGACGGGACGGACTACAATGAGCAGTTCTTC. As protein: CASSQDGTDYNEQFF.

This chain links TRBV2 with TRBJ2-7; 10 bases agree with TRBD2. The CDR3 loop spans 16 amino acids. Germline CDR1 reads SNHLY; CDR2 reads FYNNEI. Trimming at V came to 11 bases and at J to 3 bases, leaving 16 bases not matched to a gene. Here the CDR3 reads CAGLGRTSGAHYEQYF. The CDR3 nucleotides read TGTGCCGGACTAGGAAGGACTAGCGGAGCACACTACGAGCAGTACTTC.

This chain joins TRBV28 and TRBJ2-7; TRBD1 matches at 7 bases. The CDR3 is made up of 15 amino acids. Germline V gene sequence: CDR1 MDHEN, CDR2 SYDVKM. The trim removed 3 bases at V and 3 bases at J, leaving 8 bases unmatched. In nucleotides, the CDR3 is TGTGCCAGCAGTTTCCGGGGACAGTTAAACTACGAGCAGTACTTC. Translating it yields CASSFRGQLNYEQYF.

V usage is TRBV7-9 and J usage is TRBJ1-5, with 8 nucleotides matching TRBD1. Germline CDR1 is SEHNR and CDR2 is FQNEAQ (reference sequence). The CDR3 sequence is 16 residues long. V lost 4 bases and J lost 3; bases outside the gene matches: 8. CDR3: CASSSSTGQANQPQHF. CDR3 DNA sequence: TGTGCCAGCAGCTCATCCACGGGACAGGCCAATCAGCCCCAGCATTTT.

The rearrangement joins TRBV10-3 to TRBJ1-1, with 10 bases fitting TRBD1. Germline V gene lookup returns CDR1 ENHRY and CDR2 SYGVKD. V was pared by 2 bases and J by 5 bases, with 11 bases of the junction left unmatched. The CDR3 is made up of 17 amino acids. The CDR3 nucleotides read TGTGCCATCAGTGAGCACGGGGGGGACAGGGGTGTGACTGAAGCTTTCTTT. Translating gives CAISEHGGDRGVTEAFF.

The rearrangement uses TRBV11-2 and TRBJ2-3; weak D call: TRBD2 (6 bases). CDR3 length equals 16 residues. V gave up 1 base and J gave up 0 bases, with 11 bases separating them. Germline V gene sequence: CDR1 SGHAT, CDR2 FQNNGV. The DNA for the CDR3 is TGTGCCAGCAGCTTAGTCGGGGGTATTAGCACAGATACGCAGTATTTT. Its translation: CASSLVGGISTDTQYF.

The gene calls are TRBV6-5 and TRBJ2-1; 10 nucleotides agree with TRBD2. The junction had 4 bases not matched to a gene; V was cut back by 4 bases and J by 1 base. The CDR3 covers 16 residues. CDR1 and CDR2 from the germline V gene are MNHEY and SVGAGI. The CDR3 spells CASSLTSGSSYNEQFF. The CDR3 region has the DNA TGTGCCAGCAGTTTGACTAGCGGGTCGTCCTACAATGAGCAGTTCTTC.

V usage is TRBV5-6 and J usage is TRBJ1-1; no firm D call. The germline V and J ends were trimmed by 2 bases and 1 base, with 3 bases remaining between them. The CDR3 is 12 amino acids. Germline V gives CDR1 SGHDT, CDR2 YYEEEE. This chain's CDR3 is CASSLQNTEAFF. As DNA, the CDR3 is TGTGCCAGCAGCTTACAGAACACTGAAGCTTTCTTT.

The chain combines TRBV7-6 with TRBJ2-7; the D is unclear. The length of the CDR3 is 11 residues. V was trimmed by 7 bases and J by 3 bases, leaving 7 bases between them. Germline V lookup: CDR1 SGHVS, CDR2 FNYEAQ. CDR3 region: CASTNNYEQYF. CDR3 DNA sequence: TGTGCCAGCACCAATAACTACGAGCAGTACTTC.

The chain uses TRBV27 and TRBJ1-5; D is ambiguous. The V end was cut by 6 bases, the J end by 3 bases, with 15 bases between. Per germline, CDR1 MNHEY and CDR2 SMNVEV (reference sequence). The CDR3 contains 15 residues. CDR3 nucleotides: TGTGCCAGCAGCCCAGGAGAGATTTCCAATCAGCCCCAGCATTTT. Translated: CASSPGEISNQPQHF.

A few counts support this clone. Other DNA sequences in this sample translate to the same CDR3. V gene TRBV5-1 combines with J gene TRBJ1-1; 7 nucleotides match TRBD1. V shed 3 bases, J shed 1 base, and the junction held 6 bases outside the gene matches. Germline lookup yields CDR1 SGHRS and CDR2 YFSETQ. This CDR3 spans 15 amino acids. CDR3 nucleotides: TGCGCCAGCAGCTCATTACAGGGGACGAACACTGAAGCTTTCTTT. This translates into CASSSLQGTNTEAFF.

This clone was observed a single time. This chain joins TRBV4-1 and TRBJ2-5; the D gene is possibly TRBD2 (6 bases). The length of the CDR3 is 15 residues. The germline V gene encodes CDR1 MGHRA and CDR2 YSYEKL. Between the trimmed V and J ends, which lost 3 bases and 2 bases, there was a span of 13 bases. The CDR3: CASSHGPEGQETQYF. The CDR3 nucleotides read TGCGCCAGCAGCCACGGTCCGGAGGGGCAAGAGACCCAGTACTTC.

The rearrangement uses TRBV9 and TRBJ2-7, with D hard to call. The CDR3 is 15 residues long. Deletions cut 0 bases from V and 2 bases from J, with 12 bases between. Germline loops: CDR1 SGDLS, CDR2 YYNGEE. The CDR3 DNA reads TGTGCCAGCAGCGTAGGCGGCGCCGATACCTACGAGCAGTACTTC. Translated: CASSVGGADTYEQYF. The entire variable domain, with the rest obtained from reference TRBV9 and TRBJ2-7, is as follows: DSGVTQTPKHLITATGQRVTLRCSPRSGDLSVYWYQQSLDQGLQFLIQYYNGEERAKGNILERFSAQQFPDLHSELNLSSLELGDSALYFCASSVGGADTYEQYFGPGTRLTVT.

The V gene is TRBV10-3, the J gene TRBJ1-1; TRBD1 might be the D (5 bases). V was shortened by 0 bases and J by 0 bases, with 8 bases between the two germline ends. Germline CDR1 ENHRY, CDR2 SYGVKD. CDR3 size: 15 residues. In DNA, the CDR3 is TGTGCCATCAGTGAGTCGACAGTTATGAACACTGAAGCTTTCTTT. Amino acid sequence: CAISESTVMNTEAFF.

This chain joins TRBV7-3 and TRBJ2-3; D perhaps matches TRBD2 (6 bases). CDR3 size: 13 residues. Germline CDR1 is SGHTA and CDR2 is FQGTGA. V was cut by 1 base and J by 5 bases, with 7 bases left in between. For the CDR3, the DNA is TGTGCCAGCAGCTTAAACGGGGGAGATACGCAGTATTTT. Translated, it gives CASSLNGGDTQYF.

V gene TRBV7-2 combines with J gene TRBJ2-5; no firm D call. The length of the CDR3 is 12 residues. Germline CDR1 reads SGHTA; CDR2 reads FQGNSA. V was cut by 2 bases and J by 5 bases, with 6 bases left in between. CDR3 amino acids: CASSLLQETQYF. In DNA, the CDR3 is TGTGCCAGCAGCTTATTGCAGGAGACCCAGTACTTC. The full variable domain, completed using reference TRBV7-2 and TRBJ2-5, is GAGVSQSPSNKVTEKGKDVELRCDPISGHTALYWYRQSLGQGLEFLIYFQGNSAPDKSGLPSDRFSAERTGGSVSTLTIQRTQQEDSAVYLCASSLLQETQYFGPGTRLLVL.

The rearrangement links TRBV5-1 to TRBJ2-1, with D perhaps matching TRBD1 (6 bases). CDR1 is SGHRS, CDR2 YFSETQ, per germline. The V end was cut by 0 bases, the J end by 5 bases, with 15 bases between. The CDR3 consists of 16 residues. Written as DNA, the CDR3 is TGCGCCAGCAGCTTGGAAACGGCAGGGGTGAACAATGAGCAGTTCTTC. Protein product: CASSLETAGVNNEQFF. The variable domain in full, completed from reference TRBV5-1 and TRBJ2-1, reads KAGVTQTPRYLIKTRGQQVTLSCSPISGHRSVSWYQQTPGQGLQFLFEYFSETQRNKGNFPGRFSGRQFSNSRSEMNVSTLELGDSALYLCASSLETAGVNNEQFFGPGTRLTVL.

The rearrangement uses TRBV7-3 and TRBJ2-1, with D uncertain. Trimming stripped 1 base from V and 6 bases from J, with 4 bases between. The CDR3 runs to 12 residues. The germline V gene has CDR1 SGHTA and CDR2 FQGTGA. CDR3 sequence: CASSLNGNEQFF. The DNA for the CDR3 is TGTGCCAGCAGCTTAAATGGCAATGAGCAGTTCTTC.